A single sample gave rise to the 5 T cell receptor beta chains below, sequenced in a study of glioma-infiltrating T cells. TCR alpha and beta CDR3 regions were amplified from RNA using iRepertoire nested multiplex PCR. TCRdb recomputed calls from the multiplex PCR reads with MiXCR, one row per CDR3 protein. Among a few hundred thousand distinct CDR3 sequences listed, less than 50% were seen once. Input material: glioma tissue, nonneoplastic brain tissue, or PBMCs (not recorded which). The source is a human donor with low-grade glioma or glioblastoma, undergoing nonglioma brain surgery, or in good health (not recorded which).

The V and J genes are TRBV12-3 or TRBV12-4 and TRBJ2-5; the D gene is possibly TRBD1 (6 bases). V was trimmed by 5 bases and J by 5 bases, leaving 12 bases between them. The CDR3 runs 13 residues. CDR3 coding DNA: TGTGCCAGCAGTCCCAGGCAGGGGGAGACCCAGTACTTC. It translates to CASSPRQGETQYF.

This clonotype was observed a few times. The chain employs TRBV20-1 and TRBJ2-3; D may match TRBD1 or TRBD2 (5 bases each). V was cut by 3 bases and J by 3 bases, with 10 bases left in between. The CDR3 runs 13 residues. Germline CDR1 reads DFQATT; CDR2 reads SNEGSKA (reference sequence). In DNA form, the CDR3 reads TGCAGTGCTAGGGGGGTGGGGACAGATACGCAGTATTTT. Translating gives CSARGVGTDTQYF.

This clonotype has ten or more counts. This chain connects TRBV20-1 to TRBJ1-1; D perhaps matches TRBD1 (5 bases). Trimming took off 4 bases at V and 5 bases at J, with 14 bases between the two ends. The CDR3 covers 13 residues. Germline V CDR1 and CDR2: DFQATT, SNEGSKA (reference sequence). CDR3 sequence reads: CSAKRPGGTEAFF. CDR3 DNA sequence: TGCAGTGCTAAGAGGCCCGGGGGGACTGAAGCTTTCTTT.

This clonotype was counted a few times. This rearrangement joins TRBV5-1 to TRBJ1-2, with unresolved D. The V end was cut by 1 base, the J end by 4 bases, with 11 bases between. The CDR3 runs 14 residues. Germline values: CDR1 SGHRS, CDR2 YFSETQ. The CDR3 protein is CASSLSDPPYGYTF. In DNA form, the CDR3 reads TGCGCCAGCAGCTTGTCCGACCCTCCCTATGGCTACACCTTC. The full variable domain, rest sourced from reference TRBV5-1 and TRBJ1-2, is KAGVTQTPRYLIKTRGQQVTLSCSPISGHRSVSWYQQTPGQGLQFLFEYFSETQRNKGNFPGRFSGRQFSNSRSEMNVSTLELGDSALYLCASSLSDPPYGYTFGSGTRLTVV.

For this clonotype: No conserved phenylalanine or tryptophan is present at the end of the CDR3, so a read error is the likely explanation. The chain recombines TRBV7-9 with TRBJ1-2, with D possibly TRBD1 on 6 matching bases. CDR3 size: 15 residues. Trimming left V 2 bases short and J 2 bases short, with 12 bases between. Germline V gene lookup returns CDR1 SEHNR and CDR2 FQNEAQ (reference sequence). In DNA form, the CDR3 reads TGTGCCAGCAGCTTAACTGGACAGTTAAACTATGGCTACACCCTC. It encodes CASSLTGQLNYGYTL.